This section outlines one T cell receptor (beta chain) sequence together with its context. This clonotype was detected ten times or more. The antigen this receptor binds is unknown. The input lacks base qualities; no much larger clone sits a single base away. These data come from a study of T-cell reconstitution after alpha-beta-depleted transplantation in children (dated by TCRdb to 2016 to 2017). General notes on the study: The study quantitatively tracked T-cell immune reconstitution after TCRalphabeta/CD19-depleted allogeneic hematopoietic cell transplantation in children using TCR repertoire profiling.

The CDR3 sequence holds 15 residues, the cysteine and phenylalanine included. Left in the record is the CDR3 DNA by itself, 45 bases read in frame from the first base. From a lookup of the germline V gene (reference sequence), CDR1 and CDR2 are DFQATT and SNEGSKA. V is shortened by 0 bases, J by 1 base, and the region joining them spans 12 bases. Library preparation used PCR. The instrument was an Illumina HiSeq 2500. TCR library preparation used molecular barcoding, with unique molecular identifiers applied to normalize quantification of the TCRbeta repertoire. The raw public reads went through TCRdb reprocessing: fastp at Q25, MiXCR clone calling, in-frame beta chains kept. Rows matching on CDR3 protein sequence are summarized as one entry with the most common DNA and genes. This sample gives hundreds of thousands of distinct CDR3 sequences in total; about 15% of them show up just once. The ten largest clones represent 1.1% of the sample.

Here the chain combines TRBV20-1 and TRBJ1-1; no D gene call is confident. The sequence was collected from a human donor who donated a stem cell graft to a child with acute myeloid leukemia. Sequencing was performed on PBMCs from the stem cell graft donor, taken from the stem cell graft. The CDR3 amino acid sequence is: CSARDPLKPNTEAFF. The bases are TGCAGTGCTAGAGATCCCCTTAAACCGAACACTGAAGCTTTCTTT.